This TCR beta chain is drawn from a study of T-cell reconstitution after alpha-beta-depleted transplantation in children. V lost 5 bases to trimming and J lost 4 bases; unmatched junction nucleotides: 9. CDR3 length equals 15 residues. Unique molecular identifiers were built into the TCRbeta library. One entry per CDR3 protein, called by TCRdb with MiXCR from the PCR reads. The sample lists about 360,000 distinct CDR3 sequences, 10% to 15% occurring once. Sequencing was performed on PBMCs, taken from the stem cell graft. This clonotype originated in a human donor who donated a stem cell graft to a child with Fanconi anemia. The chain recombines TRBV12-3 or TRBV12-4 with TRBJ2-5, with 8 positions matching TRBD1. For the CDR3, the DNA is TGTGCCAGCAGTGAGACAGGGGCGAAGGGAGAGACCCAGTACTTC. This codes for CASSETGAKGETQYF.